This note documents a single T cell receptor beta chain sequence. It lacks a known antigen. The input lacks base qualities; no much larger clone sits a single base away. This specimen belongs to a study of T cell responses to AZD1222 COVID-19 vaccine (dated by TCRdb to about 2021). Background on the whole study: AZD1222 recipients with second doses at about 4 weeks or about 12 weeks were pooled, because spike-specific TCR depth and breadth did not differ between schedules. A total of 233 trial participants underwent TCR sequencing, of whom around 210 had received two doses of AZD1222 and about 25 had received two doses of the MenACWY control vaccine. Enrollment into the trials was organized by age into subgroups of 18-55, 56-69 and 70-plus years, and those subgroups contained about 160, 30 and 59 TCR-sequenced participants, respectively. Broad study findings and their caveats: No day 14 peak-response samples were available, so repertoires were characterized only after the peak T cell response. The 56-69-year group was small, and its depth increase did not reach significance, likely because of low power. CD4 TCRs associated with the vaccine covered the entire spike protein, and the dominant responses were in regions 160-218 and 743-854. Nearly half of unique spike-specific TCRs reportedly recognized epitopes outside regions mutated in the B.1.351 and B.1.1.7 variants. Only five to seven AZD1222 recipients were SARS-CoV-2 seropositive at baseline, limiting conclusions about previously exposed vaccinees. Participants were mostly white British, with more females than males. The authors suggested clonal diversity may have been underestimated. After two AZD1222 doses, both the breadth and the depth of spike-specific TCRs were significantly higher than at day 0 and than in MenACWY recipients.

In the paper's terms, the time point label means: baseline before first vaccination. Vaccinee samples came from UK trials COV001 and COV002, including a single-blind randomized controlled phase 2/3 trial of AZD1222 (ChAdOx1 nCoV-19) in healthy adults. Trial participant PBMC samples were collected at day 0 and day 28 after the second dose for TCRbeta chain sequencing. Its CDR3 holds 14 amino acids, cysteine through phenylalanine. The DNA shown is the 42-base CDR3, in frame from base 1. According to the germline V gene (reference sequence), CDR1 reads MNHEY and CDR2 reads SMNVEV. V is pared back by 5 bases and J by 1 base, with 9 bases lying between the germline termini. The CDR3 regions of human TCRbeta chains were analyzed by immunosequencing. The study's processing was this. TCRs in the repertoires were matched against a reference library of SARS-CoV-2-specific TCRs that had been generated with the MIRA antigen-specificity platform. Breadth meant the fraction of unique TCRs that were SARS-CoV-2-associated, whereas depth meant the fraction of total T cells that were SARS-CoV-2-associated. Using the MIRA data, each spike-specific TCR was mapped to the spike region that the TCR reacts to and placed in a CD4 or CD8 class. Log10-transformed breadth and depth values were compared by one-way ANOVA with Sidak's multiple comparisons tests. Imported from immuneACCESS, the table was reduced by TCRdb to in-frame sequences with V and J called. These copies leave out some clones; in studies compared against another copy, an unresolved V gene accounts for under half, and the cause of the remainder is not known. That table supplies the V and J calls and clone size; D and trimming were determined from the DNA. Recorded for this sample are 75,000 to 90,000 clones; about 84% of them occurred a single time. The leading ten clones occupy 8.7% of the sample.

The receptor's source is an adult in good health. The sequencing here drew on peripheral blood, taken on day 0 of AZD1222 vaccination. This chain is built from TRBV27 and TRBJ1-5; TRBD1 is a weak D gene call, 5 bases matching. For the CDR3, the sequence is CASSPRQSNQPQHF. The nucleotide sequence reads TGTGCCAGCAGTCCCCGACAGAGCAATCAGCCCCAGCATTTT.